A selection of T cell receptor beta chains follows, all from one sample in a study of cytomegalovirus exposure and HLA in healthy donors. Sequenced by immunoSEQ multiplex PCR; TCRdb stores in-frame clones only, minus some. Of 150,000 to 200,000 clones in the sample, under 85% were seen once. The sequenced sample was PBMCs. These receptors all stem from a woman aged 30 to 39 in good health and CMV-seronegative. The conserved cysteine and the conserved F or W are not part of the CDR3 here. The D gene is left open where the match is weak.

J | V | D | length | CDR3
TRBJ1-1 | TRBV4-3 | - | 12 | ASSQRLKDTEAF
TRBJ2-3 | TRBV7-6 | TRBD2 | 16 | ASSLFPFTSGLSDTQY
TRBJ2-7 | TRBV30 | - | 10 | AWNRASYEQY
TRBJ2-3 | TRBV15 | - | 17 | ATSRDIGGEREVTDTQY
TRBJ1-1 | TRBV11-2 | TRBD1 | 13 | ASSLAHRGPGEAF
TRBJ1-2 | TRBV29-1 | TRBD1 | 13 | SVDSGQGRLEGYT
TRBJ2-7 | TRBV2 | TRBD2 | 11 | ASTRVGGYEQY
TRBJ2-7 | TRBV19 | TRBD1 | 13 | ASSIWDRGSYEQY
TRBJ1-1 | TRBV14 | - | 11 | ASSLGHNTEAF
TRBJ1-6 | TRBV18 | TRBD1 | 13 | ASSPRQGYNSPLH
TRBJ2-7 | TRBV7-9 | - | 12 | ASSGRSGGYEQY
TRBJ2-3 | TRBV5-1 | - | 13 | ASSLENRGTDTQY
TRBJ2-7 | TRBV7-2 | - | 12 | ASSLGQPPYEQY
TRBJ2-2 | TRBV7-2 | TRBD2 | 13 | ASSSRTSSTGELF
TRBJ1-2 | TRBV9 | TRBD1 | 11 | ASSVQQGNGYT
TRBJ2-1 | TRBV5-6 | - | 10 | ASSKTSNEQF